One sample yielded the 26 T cell receptor beta chains listed below, sequenced in a study of T-cell reconstitution after alpha-beta-depleted transplantation in children (dated by TCRdb to about 2016). Libraries were constructed by PCR. TCRdb names Illumina HiSeq 2500 as the instrument used. TCR library preparation used molecular barcoding, with unique molecular identifiers applied to normalize quantification of the TCRbeta repertoire. TCRdb trimmed public reads at Q25 via fastp, called clones via MiXCR and kept in-frame beta chains. All rows with the same CDR3 protein become a single entry with the most common DNA and genes. Here the sample has under 250,000 distinct CDR3 sequences; approximately 6.9% occur a single time. The ten largest clones take up just over 5.5% of the sample. This sample's treatment or condition label indicates: allogeneic hematopoietic cell transplantation with graft depleted of TCRalphabeta T cells and CD19 B cells.

Sequences were derived from PBMCs, sampled before TCRalphabeta/CD19-depleted stem cell transplant. All receptors derive from a boy aged 2 to 10 with acute lymphoblastic leukemia, due to receive a stem cell transplant.

This clonotype was counted many times. In DNA form, the CDR3 reads TGCAGCGTCCGCCTAGCGGGGATATACGAGCAGTACTTC. Its protein product is CSVRLAGIYEQYF. The chain couples TRBV29-1 to TRBJ2-7, with 9 bases identical to TRBD2. This CDR3 has 13 amino acids. Germline V gene lookup returns CDR1 SQVTM and CDR2 ANQGSEA. With V trimmed by 6 bases and J by 4 bases, 7 bases remained unmatched.

This clonotype has a handful of counts. This sequence joins TRBV5-1 and TRBJ2-7; 10 bases are a match to TRBD2. Germline V CDR1 and CDR2: SGHRS, YFSETQ. Unmatched junction bases numbered 11, after V lost 4 bases and J lost 4 bases. This CDR3 has 16 amino acids. The CDR3 loop is CASSPGGLAVVYEQYF. The CDR3 DNA reads as TGCGCCAGCAGCCCCGGTGGACTAGCGGTTGTTTACGAGCAGTACTTC.

This clonotype has ten or more counts. The rearrangement uses TRBV4-3 and TRBJ1-1, with 9 bases identical to TRBD1. Germline values: CDR1 LGHNA, CDR2 YSLEER. Trimming cost V 0 bases and J 5 bases; bases outside gene matches: 1. The CDR3 consists of 14 residues. The CDR3 protein is CASSQEGQGTEAFF. The CDR3 region has the DNA TGCGCCAGCAGCCAAGAGGGACAGGGAACTGAAGCTTTCTTT.

This clonotype was observed at least ten times. The chain has TRBV20-1 and TRBJ2-3; 7 bases align to TRBD2. Germline V CDR1 and CDR2: DFQATT, SNEGSKA (reference sequence). Trimming cost V 2 bases and J 2 bases; bases outside gene matches: 10. This CDR3 is 16 amino acids long. The CDR3 DNA sequence: TGCAGTGCTAGACCCCTCTCGGCGGGGGACACAGATACGCAGTATTTT. Protein sequence: CSARPLSAGDTDTQYF.

The table lists this clonotype with many counts. The rearrangement joins TRBV29-1 to TRBJ2-1; D not resolved. V lost 6 bases and J 0 bases, leaving 12 bases between the germline ends. This CDR3 spans 14 amino acids. Germline values: CDR1 SQVTM, CDR2 ANQGSEA. DNA of the CDR3: TGCAGCGTGTACCCGCGGAACTCCTACAATGAGCAGTTCTTC. Its protein is CSVYPRNSYNEQFF.

This clonotype was seen many times. The chain recombines TRBV3-1 with TRBJ1-3; 9 bases are shared with TRBD1. V lost 5 bases to trimming and J lost 5 bases; unmatched junction nucleotides: 7. Germline loops: CDR1 LGHDT, CDR2 YNNKEL (reference sequence). The CDR3 consists of 15 residues. The CDR3 nucleotides are TGTGCCAGCAGCAAGGGACAGGGAGCGCGAAACACCATATATTTT. This sequence encodes CASSKGQGARNTIYF.

V usage is TRBV18 and J usage is TRBJ2-7; no reliable D call. V was cut by 1 base and J by 7 bases, with 17 bases left in between. Germline loops: CDR1 KGHSH, CDR2 LQKENI. The CDR3 contains 15 residues. In DNA, the CDR3 is TGTGCCAGCTCACCACGACTGCCCGACCCTATTGAGCAGTACTTC. Translated: CASSPRLPDPIEQYF.

This clonotype was detected a few times. The chain carries TRBV3-2 and TRBJ1-5. TRBV3-2 is a pseudogene. This CDR3 comprises 15 residues. The CDR3 DNA is TGTGCCAGCAGCCCCCTACCTGGAGAAAATCAGCCCCAGCATTTT. Protein product: CASSPLPGENQPQHF.

This clonotype was counted at least ten times. This chain connects TRBV11-2 to TRBJ2-3, with D possibly TRBD1 on 5 matching bases. CDR3 length: 16 amino acids. CDR1 is SGHAT, CDR2 FQNNGV, per germline. V was cut by 2 bases and J by 1 base, with 13 bases left in between. CDR3 sequence reads: CASSLYGTGGTDTQYF. The DNA of the CDR3 is TGTGCCAGCAGCTTATACGGAACAGGCGGCACAGATACGCAGTATTTT.

This clonotype was seen more than once but under ten times. The V call is TRBV7-9, the J call TRBJ2-1; 7 nucleotides agree with TRBD1. The V gene's germline CDR1 is SEHNR and CDR2 FQNEAQ (reference sequence). There are 13 residues in the CDR3. The junction had 5 bases not matched to a gene; V was cut back by 6 bases and J by 6 bases. The CDR3 DNA sequence: TGTGCCAGCAGTTCAGGGGGACGCAATGAGCAGTTCTTC. Protein product: CASSSGGRNEQFF. The entire variable domain, with the rest obtained from reference TRBV7-9 and TRBJ2-1, is as follows: DTGVSQNPRHKITKRGQNVTFRCDPISEHNRLYWYRQTLGQGPEFLTYFQNEAQLEKSRLLSDRFSAERPKGSFSTLEIQRTEQGDSAMYLCASSSGGRNEQFFGPGTRLTVL.

This clonotype was counted many times. The chain couples TRBV9 to TRBJ2-1; TRBD1 matches at 8 bases. The CDR3 is 16 amino acids. CDR1 SGDLS and CDR2 YYNGEE come from the germline V gene. The junction had 7 bases not matched to a gene; V was cut back by 0 bases and J by 5 bases. As DNA, the CDR3 is TGTGCCAGCAGCGTAGTGGGGGACAGGCGTAACAATGAGCAGTTCTTC. Protein: CASSVVGDRRNNEQFF.

The genes are TRBV20-1 and TRBJ1-5, with D unclear. Germline V CDR1 and CDR2: DFQATT, SNEGSKA (reference sequence). CDR3 length: 15 amino acids. V shed 4 bases and J shed 5 bases, with 18 bases lying between them. CDR3 amino acids: CSAKGPLRADQPQHF. The CDR3 coding sequence is TGCAGTGCTAAAGGTCCCCTACGAGCGGATCAGCCCCAGCATTTT.

In its sample, this clonotype was seen a few times. The chain joins TRBV28 to TRBJ2-2; D not certain. Trimming took 5 bases from V and 0 from J, leaving 7 bases between them. Looked up from germline, CDR1 is MDHEN and CDR2 is SYDVKM. This CDR3 has 14 residues. The CDR3 region is CASSGRPNTGELFF. DNA for the CDR3: TGTGCCAGCAGTGGGCGGCCGAACACCGGGGAGCTGTTTTTT.

This clonotype was seen only a few times. V is TRBV7-9 and J is TRBJ1-3, with D tentatively TRBD1 (5 bases). The CDR3 length is 14 residues. V was shortened by 1 base and J by 7 bases, with 11 bases between the two germline ends. The germline gives CDR1 SEHNR, CDR2 FQNEAQ (reference sequence). CDR3 DNA: TGTGCCAGCAGCTTAGACAGGATAGCGAACACCATATATTTT. Translated, it gives CASSLDRIANTIYF.

The chain carries TRBV13 and TRBJ2-5; 7 nucleotides agree with TRBD1. CDR3 length equals 15 residues. CDR1 and CDR2 (germline): PRHDT, FYEKMQ (reference sequence). J lost 3 bases, V lost 5 bases, and 9 bases had no gene match. CDR3 region: CASSGDRAPKETQYF. DNA for the CDR3: TGTGCCAGCAGCGGAGACAGGGCGCCTAAAGAGACCCAGTACTTC.

This clonotype occurred many times. The rearrangement joins TRBV7-2 to TRBJ2-7, with D unclear. This CDR3 region has 13 residues. Looked up from germline, CDR1 is SGHTA and CDR2 is FQGNSA. The V and J ends lost 5 bases and 3 bases respectively, with 11 bases between them. As DNA, the CDR3 is TGTGCCAGCAGCCCTCCCGGTGACTACGAGCAGTACTTC. It yields the protein CASSPPGDYEQYF.

In its sample, this clonotype was seen many times. The rearrangement uses TRBV5-4 and TRBJ2-3; D not certain. The germline CDR1 and CDR2 sequences are SGHNT and YYREEE (reference sequence). V lost 2 bases to trimming and J lost 2 bases, with 3 bases between them. The CDR3 loop spans 12 amino acids. This CDR3 reads CASSLLTDTQYF. In DNA form, the CDR3 reads TGTGCCAGCAGCTTACTCACAGATACGCAGTATTTT.

This clonotype was counted at least ten times. The chain recombines TRBV28 with TRBJ2-1; D unclear. Looked up from germline, CDR1 is MDHEN and CDR2 is SYDVKM. The V gene lost 6 bases and the J gene lost 6 bases, with 9 bases spanning the gap. The CDR3 is 12 residues long. The CDR3 here is CASRTASNEQFF. The DNA for the CDR3 is TGTGCCAGCAGGACCGCCTCCAATGAGCAGTTCTTC.

In this sample, this clonotype turned up a few times. The chain employs TRBV11-2 and TRBJ2-3, with 7 bases lining up with TRBD1. This CDR3 comprises 22 residues. Germline values: CDR1 SGHAT, CDR2 FQNNGV. V dropped 0 bases and J dropped 0; count of bases not matched to a gene: 21. The CDR3 region has the DNA TGTGCCAGCAGCTTAGACCCAGGCTGGGACAGCAAGTTCCTAGGGAGCACAGATACGCAGTATTTT. Its protein is CASSLDPGWDSKFLGSTDTQYF.

This clonotype was detected ten times or more. The chain recombines TRBV5-1 with TRBJ1-1; tentative D call: TRBD1 (5 bases). Germline loops: CDR1 SGHRS, CDR2 YFSETQ. This CDR3 spans 15 amino acids. V was pared by 4 bases and J by 1 base, with 14 bases between. This chain's CDR3 is CASSPRGRENTEAFF. DNA of the CDR3: TGCGCCAGCAGCCCTCGGGGCAGGGAGAACACTGAAGCTTTCTTT.

This clonotype was detected ten times or more. The chain links TRBV10-2 to TRBJ1-6; D gene uncertain. Germline values: CDR1 WSHSY, CDR2 SAAADI. Trimming removed 0 bases from V and 10 bases from J, with 10 bases in between. This CDR3 is 14 amino acids long. The CDR3 DNA is TGCGCCAGCAGTGAGTCGACTTACGGGTCACCCCTCCACTTT. This translates into CASSESTYGSPLHF.

This clonotype showed up many times. J is TRBJ2-3 and V is TRBV29-1, with a possible D match to TRBD1 (5 bases). The CDR3 has 12 amino acids. The germline V gene has CDR1 SQVTM and CDR2 ANQGSEA. V shed 4 bases and J shed 2 bases, with 7 bases lying between them. CDR3 sequence (DNA): TGCAGCGTTGTCAGGGACACAGATACGCAGTATTTT. Its protein product is CSVVRDTDTQYF.

This clonotype was counted a few times. The chain recombines TRBV28 with TRBJ2-5, with D perhaps TRBD1 (6 bases). The ends were cut back, 7 bases at V and 0 bases at J, with 21 bases in the middle. CDR1 MDHEN and CDR2 SYDVKM come from the germline V gene. This CDR3 spans 17 amino acids. The CDR3 nucleotides read TGTGCCAGCACCTCCCCCTCGGACAGAAGATACCAAGAGACCCAGTACTTC. Amino acids: CASTSPSDRRYQETQYF.

This clonotype has ten or more counts. The chain employs TRBV7-2 and TRBJ2-3, with D possibly matching TRBD2 (5 bases). In germline, CDR1 is SGHTA, CDR2 FQGNSA. V was shortened by 1 base and J by 4 bases, with 12 bases between the two germline ends. The CDR3 totals 15 residues. This CDR3 is CASSLVGEVADTQYF. Here the CDR3 DNA reads TGTGCCAGCAGCTTAGTGGGAGAGGTGGCAGATACGCAGTATTTT.

The table lists this clonotype with many counts. J is TRBJ2-1 and V is TRBV20-1; TRBD2 matches at 11 bases. J was trimmed by 5 bases and V by 5 bases; bases with no gene match: 2. Germline-derived CDR1 and CDR2 are DFQATT and SNEGSKA (reference sequence). CDR3 size: 13 residues. The CDR3 DNA sequence: TGCAGTGCTCCGACTAGCGGGGACAATGAGCAGTTCTTC. Translating it yields CSAPTSGDNEQFF.

The CDR3 spells CASTPGQETEAFF. In nucleotides, the CDR3 is TGTGCCAGCACCCCCGGACAGGAGACTGAAGCTTTCTTT. The V gene is TRBV2, the J gene TRBJ1-1; 7 positions agree with TRBD1. There are 13 residues in the CDR3. Per germline, CDR1 SNHLY and CDR2 FYNNEI. The V gene end was trimmed by 7 bases and the J gene end by 5 bases; junction bases not matched to a gene: 7. The whole variable domain, filled in from reference TRBV2 and TRBJ1-1, reads EPEVTQTPSHQVTQMGQEVILRCVPISNHLYFYWYRQILGQKVEFLVSFYNNEISEKSEIFDDQFSVERPDGSNFTLKIRSTKLEDSAMYFCASTPGQETEAFFGQGTRLTVV.